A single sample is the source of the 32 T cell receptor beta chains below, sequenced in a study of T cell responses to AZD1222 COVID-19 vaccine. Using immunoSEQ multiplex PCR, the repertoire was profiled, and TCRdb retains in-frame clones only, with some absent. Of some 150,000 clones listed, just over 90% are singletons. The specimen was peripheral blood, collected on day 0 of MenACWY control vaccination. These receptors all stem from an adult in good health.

Here the CDR3 reads CASSGGQGGNEKLFF. The CDR3 region has the DNA TGCGCCAGCAGCGGAGGACAGGGAGGCAACGAAAAACTGTTTTTT. The chain links TRBV5-1 to TRBJ1-4; 8 bases line up with TRBD1. The V and J ends lost 4 bases and 8 bases, in that order; junction bases with no gene match: 10. Germline V gene lookup returns CDR1 SGHRS and CDR2 YFSETQ. The length of the CDR3 is 15 residues.

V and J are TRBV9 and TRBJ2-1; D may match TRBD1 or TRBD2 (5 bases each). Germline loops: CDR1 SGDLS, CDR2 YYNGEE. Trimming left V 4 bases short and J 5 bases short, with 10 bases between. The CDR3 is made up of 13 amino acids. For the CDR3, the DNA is TGTGCCAGCAGCCGGGACGGCGACAATGAGCAGTTCTTC. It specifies CASSRDGDNEQFF.

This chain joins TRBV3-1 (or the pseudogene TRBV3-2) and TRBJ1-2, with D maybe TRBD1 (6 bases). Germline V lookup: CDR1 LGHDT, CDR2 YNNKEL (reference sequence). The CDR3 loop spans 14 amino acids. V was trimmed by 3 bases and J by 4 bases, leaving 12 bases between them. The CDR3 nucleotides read TGTGCCAGCAGCCAGGTCCGGGACATCTATGGCTACACCTTC. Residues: CASSQVRDIYGYTF.

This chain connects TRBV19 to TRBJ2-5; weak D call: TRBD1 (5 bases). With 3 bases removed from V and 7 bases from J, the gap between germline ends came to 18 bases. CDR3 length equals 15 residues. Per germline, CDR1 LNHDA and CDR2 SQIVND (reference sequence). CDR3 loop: CASSIRAEVRGTQYF. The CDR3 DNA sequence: TGTGCCAGTAGTATCAGGGCCGAAGTTCGAGGGACCCAGTACTTC.

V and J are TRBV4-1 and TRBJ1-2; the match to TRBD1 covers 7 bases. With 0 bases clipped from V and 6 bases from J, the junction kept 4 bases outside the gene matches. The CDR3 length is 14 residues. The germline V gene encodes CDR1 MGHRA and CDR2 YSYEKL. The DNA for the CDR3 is TGCGCCAGCAGCCAAGATGGAACAGGGGATGGCTACACCTTC. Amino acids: CASSQDGTGDGYTF.

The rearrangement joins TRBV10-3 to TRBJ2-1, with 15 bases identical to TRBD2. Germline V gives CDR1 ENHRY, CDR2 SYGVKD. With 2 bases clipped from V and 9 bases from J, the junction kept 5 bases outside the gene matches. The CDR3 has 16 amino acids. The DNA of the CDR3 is TGTGCCATCAGTGAGGCGGGACTAGCGGGGGGACTTGAGCAGTTCTTC. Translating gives CAISEAGLAGGLEQFF.

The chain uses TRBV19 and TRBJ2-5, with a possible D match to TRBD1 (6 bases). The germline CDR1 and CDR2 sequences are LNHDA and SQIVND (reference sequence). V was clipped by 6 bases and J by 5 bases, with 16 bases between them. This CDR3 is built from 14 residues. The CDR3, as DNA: TGTGCCAGTAGCCCCAAGAACGACAGGGAGACCCAGTACTTC. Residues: CASSPKNDRETQYF.

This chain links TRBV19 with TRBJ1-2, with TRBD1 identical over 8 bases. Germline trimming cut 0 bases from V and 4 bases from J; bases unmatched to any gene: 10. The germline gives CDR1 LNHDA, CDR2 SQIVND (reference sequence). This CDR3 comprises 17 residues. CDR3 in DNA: TGTGCCAGTAGTATAGAGCGGGGCCGCACAGGGGGCTATGGCTACACCTTC. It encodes CASSIERGRTGGYGYTF.

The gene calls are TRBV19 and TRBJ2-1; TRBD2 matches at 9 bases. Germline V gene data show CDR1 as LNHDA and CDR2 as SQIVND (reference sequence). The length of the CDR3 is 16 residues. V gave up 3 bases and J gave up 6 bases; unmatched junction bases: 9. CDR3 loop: CASSILGGGAGNEQFF. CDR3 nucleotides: TGTGCCAGTAGTATCTTAGGCGGGGGGGCGGGCAATGAGCAGTTCTTC.

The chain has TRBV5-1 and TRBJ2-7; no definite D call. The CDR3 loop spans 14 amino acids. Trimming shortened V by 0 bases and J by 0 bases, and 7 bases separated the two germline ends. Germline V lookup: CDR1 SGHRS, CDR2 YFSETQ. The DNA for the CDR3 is TGCGCCAGCAGCTTGGAGGCAGACTCCTACGAGCAGTACTTC. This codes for CASSLEADSYEQYF. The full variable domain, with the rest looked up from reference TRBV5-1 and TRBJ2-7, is KAGVTQTPRYLIKTRGQQVTLSCSPISGHRSVSWYQQTPGQGLQFLFEYFSETQRNKGNFPGRFSGRQFSNSRSEMNVSTLELGDSALYLCASSLEADSYEQYFGPGTRLTVT.

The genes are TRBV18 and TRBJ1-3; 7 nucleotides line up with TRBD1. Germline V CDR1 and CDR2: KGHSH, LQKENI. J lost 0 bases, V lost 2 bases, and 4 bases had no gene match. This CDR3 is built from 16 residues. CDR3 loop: CASSPGTARSGNTIYF. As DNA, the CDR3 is TGTGCCAGCTCACCAGGGACAGCCCGCTCTGGAAACACCATATATTTT.

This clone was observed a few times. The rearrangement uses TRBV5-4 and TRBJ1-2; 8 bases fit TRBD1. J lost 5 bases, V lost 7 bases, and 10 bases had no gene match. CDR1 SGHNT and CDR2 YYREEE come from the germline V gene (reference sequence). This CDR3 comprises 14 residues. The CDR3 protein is CASGLTGDRYGYTF. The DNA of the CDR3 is TGTGCCAGCGGGCTGACAGGGGATCGGTATGGCTACACCTTC. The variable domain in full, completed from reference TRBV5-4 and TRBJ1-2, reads ETGVTQSPTHLIKTRGQQVTLRCSSQSGHNTVSWYQQALGQGPQFIFQYYREEENGRGNFPPRFSGLQFPNYSSELNVNALELDDSALYLCASGLTGDRYGYTFGSGTRLTVV.

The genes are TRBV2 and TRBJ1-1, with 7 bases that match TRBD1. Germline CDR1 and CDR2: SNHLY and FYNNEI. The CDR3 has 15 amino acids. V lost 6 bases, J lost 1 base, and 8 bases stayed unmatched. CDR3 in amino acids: CASSRQGVGNTEAFF. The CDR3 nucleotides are TGTGCCAGCAGCAGACAGGGTGTGGGGAACACTGAAGCTTTCTTT. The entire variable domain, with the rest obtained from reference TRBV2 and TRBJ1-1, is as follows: EPEVTQTPSHQVTQMGQEVILRCVPISNHLYFYWYRQILGQKVEFLVSFYNNEISEKSEIFDDQFSVERPDGSNFTLKIRSTKLEDSAMYFCASSRQGVGNTEAFFGQGTRLTVV.

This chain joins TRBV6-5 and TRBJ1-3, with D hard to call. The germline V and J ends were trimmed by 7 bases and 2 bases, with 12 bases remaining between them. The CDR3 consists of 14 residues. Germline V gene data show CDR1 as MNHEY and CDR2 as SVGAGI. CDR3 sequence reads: CASTPKGTGNTIYF. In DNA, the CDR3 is TGTGCCAGCACCCCGAAAGGGACTGGAAACACCATATATTTT.

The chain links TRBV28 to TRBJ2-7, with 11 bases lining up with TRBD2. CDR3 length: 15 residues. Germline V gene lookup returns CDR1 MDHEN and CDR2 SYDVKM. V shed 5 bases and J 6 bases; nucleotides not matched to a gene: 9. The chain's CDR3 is CASSPLAGGPGEQYF. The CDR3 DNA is TGTGCCAGCAGTCCTTTAGCGGGAGGGCCAGGCGAGCAGTACTTC. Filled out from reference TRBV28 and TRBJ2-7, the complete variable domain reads DVKVTQSSRYLVKRTGEKVFLECVQDMDHENMFWYRQDPGLGLRLIYFSYDVKMKEKGDIPEGYSVSREKKERFSLILESASTNQTSMYLCASSPLAGGPGEQYFGPGTRLTVT.

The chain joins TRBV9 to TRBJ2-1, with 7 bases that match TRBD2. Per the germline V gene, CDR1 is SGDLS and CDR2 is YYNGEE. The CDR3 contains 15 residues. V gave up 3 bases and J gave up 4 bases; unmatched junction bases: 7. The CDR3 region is CASSASSGPYNEQFF. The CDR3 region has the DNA TGTGCCAGCAGCGCTTCTAGCGGACCTTACAATGAGCAGTTCTTC.

The CDR3 DNA is TGTGCCAGCAGCTTTGGGGGGAGAAGCAATCAGCCCCAGCATTTT. Protein: CASSFGGRSNQPQHF. The V call is TRBV7-2, the J call TRBJ1-5; the D gene is possibly TRBD1 (5 bases). Trimming stripped 3 bases from V and 1 base from J, with 10 bases between. CDR1 and CDR2 (germline): SGHTA, FQGNSA. The CDR3 runs 15 residues. The variable domain in full, completed from reference TRBV7-2 and TRBJ1-5, reads GAGVSQSPSNKVTEKGKDVELRCDPISGHTALYWYRQSLGQGLEFLIYFQGNSAPDKSGLPSDRFSAERTGGSVSTLTIQRTQQEDSAVYLCASSFGGRSNQPQHFGDGTRLSIL.

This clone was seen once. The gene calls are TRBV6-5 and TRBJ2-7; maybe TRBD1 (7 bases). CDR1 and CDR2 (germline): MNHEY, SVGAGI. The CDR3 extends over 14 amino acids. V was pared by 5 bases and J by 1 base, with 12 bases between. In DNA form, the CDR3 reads TGTGCCAGCAGTCAGACAGGGAGGTCCTACGAGCAGTACTTC. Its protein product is CASSQTGRSYEQYF.

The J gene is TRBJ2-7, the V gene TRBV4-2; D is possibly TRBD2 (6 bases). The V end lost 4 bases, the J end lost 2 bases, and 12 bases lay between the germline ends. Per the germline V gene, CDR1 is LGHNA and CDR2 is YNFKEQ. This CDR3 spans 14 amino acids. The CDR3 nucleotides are TGTGCCAGCAGCCGCGGTAGGGAGGCCTACGAGCAGTACTTC. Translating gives CASSRGREAYEQYF.

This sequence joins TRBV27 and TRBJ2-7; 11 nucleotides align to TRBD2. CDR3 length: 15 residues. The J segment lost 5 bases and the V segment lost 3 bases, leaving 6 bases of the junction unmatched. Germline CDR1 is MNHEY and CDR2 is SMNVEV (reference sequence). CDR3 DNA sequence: TGTGCCAGCAGTTTCACTAGCGGGAGTCTCCACGAGCAGTACTTC. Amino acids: CASSFTSGSLHEQYF.

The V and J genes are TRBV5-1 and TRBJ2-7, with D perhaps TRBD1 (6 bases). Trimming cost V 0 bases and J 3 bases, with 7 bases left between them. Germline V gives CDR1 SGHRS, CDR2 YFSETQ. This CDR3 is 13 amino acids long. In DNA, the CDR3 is TGCGCCAGCAGCTTGGGGGACAACTACGAGCAGTACTTC. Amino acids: CASSLGDNYEQYF.

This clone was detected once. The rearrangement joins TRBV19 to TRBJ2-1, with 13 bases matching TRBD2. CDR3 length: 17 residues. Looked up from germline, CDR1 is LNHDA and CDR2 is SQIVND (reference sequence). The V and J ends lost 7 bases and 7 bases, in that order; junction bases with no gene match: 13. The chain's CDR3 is CASTTGLAGVGWNEQFF. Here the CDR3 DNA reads TGTGCCAGTACCACCGGACTAGCGGGGGTTGGTTGGAATGAGCAGTTCTTC. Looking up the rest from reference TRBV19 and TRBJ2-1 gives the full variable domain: DGGITQSPKYLFRKEGQNVTLSCEQNLNHDAMYWYRQDPGQGLRLIYYSQIVNDFQKGDIAEGYSVSREKKESFPLTVTSAQKNPTAFYLCASTTGLAGVGWNEQFFGPGTRLTVL.

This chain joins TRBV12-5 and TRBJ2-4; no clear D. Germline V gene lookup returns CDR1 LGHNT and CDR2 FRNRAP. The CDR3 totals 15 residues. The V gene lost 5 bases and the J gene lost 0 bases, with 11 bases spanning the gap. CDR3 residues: CASGLGLLAKNIQYF. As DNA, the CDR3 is TGTGCTAGTGGTCTAGGGCTTCTAGCCAAAAACATTCAGTACTTC.

This CDR3 is CASSSGQLTGELFF. CDR3 coding DNA: TGTGCCAGCAGCTCGGGACAGCTCACCGGGGAGCTGTTTTTT. The chain combines TRBV5-6 with TRBJ2-2, with TRBD1 matching over 7 bases. Germline loops: CDR1 SGHDT, CDR2 YYEEEE. V was clipped by 3 bases and J by 4 bases; unmatched bases: 3. The CDR3 runs 14 residues.

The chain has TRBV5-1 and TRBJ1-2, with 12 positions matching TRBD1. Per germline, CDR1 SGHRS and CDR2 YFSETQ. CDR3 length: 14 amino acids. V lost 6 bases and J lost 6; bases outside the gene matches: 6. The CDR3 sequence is CASKTGTGGHGYTF. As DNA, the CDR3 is TGCGCCAGCAAGACCGGGACAGGGGGCCATGGCTACACCTTC. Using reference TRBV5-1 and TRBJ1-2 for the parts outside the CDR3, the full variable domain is KAGVTQTPRYLIKTRGQQVTLSCSPISGHRSVSWYQQTPGQGLQFLFEYFSETQRNKGNFPGRFSGRQFSNSRSEMNVSTLELGDSALYLCASKTGTGGHGYTFGSGTRLTVV.

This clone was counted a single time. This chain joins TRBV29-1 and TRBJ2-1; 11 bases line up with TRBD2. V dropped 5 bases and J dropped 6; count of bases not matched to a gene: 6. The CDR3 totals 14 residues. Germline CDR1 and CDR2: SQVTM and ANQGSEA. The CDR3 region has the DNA TGCAGCGTTTTTGGGGGGACTAGCGGCAATGAGCAGTTCTTC. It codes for CSVFGGTSGNEQFF.

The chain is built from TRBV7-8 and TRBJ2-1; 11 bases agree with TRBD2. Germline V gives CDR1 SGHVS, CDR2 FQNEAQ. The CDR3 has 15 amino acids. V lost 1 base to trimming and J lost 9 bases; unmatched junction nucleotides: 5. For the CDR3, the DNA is TGTGCCAGCAGCTTAGAACTAGCGGGAGTGGGTGAGCAGTTCTTC. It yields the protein CASSLELAGVGEQFF. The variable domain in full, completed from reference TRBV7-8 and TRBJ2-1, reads GAGVSQSPRYKVAKRGQDVALRCDPISGHVSLFWYQQALGQGPEFLTYFQNEAQLDKSGLPSDRFFAERPEGSVSTLKIQRTQQEDSAVYLCASSLELAGVGEQFFGPGTRLTVL.

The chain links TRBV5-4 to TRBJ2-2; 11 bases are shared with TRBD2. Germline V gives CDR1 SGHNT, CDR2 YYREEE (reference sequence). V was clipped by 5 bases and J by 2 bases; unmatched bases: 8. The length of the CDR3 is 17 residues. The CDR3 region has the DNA TGTGCCAGCAGATCCGGGACTAGCGGAGAAAACACCGGGGAGCTGTTTTTT. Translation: CASRSGTSGENTGELFF.

CDR3 bases: TGTGCCAGCAGCCACACTAGCGGGGGGGCCCCATGGGAGACCCAGTACTTC. Its translation: CASSHTSGGAPWETQYF. The genes are TRBV3-1 (or the pseudogene TRBV3-2) and TRBJ2-5, with 13 nucleotides matching TRBD2. The ends lost 3 bases at V and 5 bases at J; junction bases unmatched: 9. The germline CDR1 and CDR2 sequences are LGHDT and YNNKEL (reference sequence). The CDR3 is 17 amino acids.

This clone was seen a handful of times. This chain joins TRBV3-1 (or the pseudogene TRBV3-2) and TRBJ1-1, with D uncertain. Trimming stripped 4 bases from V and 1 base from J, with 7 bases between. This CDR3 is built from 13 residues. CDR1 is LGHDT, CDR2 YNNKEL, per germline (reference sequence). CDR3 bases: TGTGCCAGCAGCCCCCGGGGGAACACTGAAGCTTTCTTT. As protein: CASSPRGNTEAFF.

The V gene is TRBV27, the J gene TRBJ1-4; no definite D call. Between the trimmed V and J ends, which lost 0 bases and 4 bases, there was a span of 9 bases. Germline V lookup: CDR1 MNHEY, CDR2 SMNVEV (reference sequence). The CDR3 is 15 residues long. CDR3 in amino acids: CASSLSVQRNEKLFF. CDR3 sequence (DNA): TGTGCCAGCAGTTTATCGGTGCAGCGTAATGAAAAACTGTTTTTT.

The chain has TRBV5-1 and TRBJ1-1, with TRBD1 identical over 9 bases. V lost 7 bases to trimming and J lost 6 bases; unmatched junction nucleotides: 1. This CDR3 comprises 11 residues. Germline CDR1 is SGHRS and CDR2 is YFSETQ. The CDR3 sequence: CASRTGAEAFF. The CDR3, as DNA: TGCGCCAGCCGGACAGGGGCTGAAGCTTTCTTT.